This TCR beta chain was retrieved from a study of control samples from healthy donors and cancer patients. Trimming removed 0 bases from V and 5 bases from J, with 13 bases in between. CDR1 LGHNA and CDR2 YNFKEQ come from the germline V gene. The CDR3 extends over 15 amino acids. The table came from immunoSEQ multiplex PCR; TCRdb's copy has only in-frame clones and leaves some out. The listing records fewer than 200,000 clones. Sequenced input: blood. This chain links TRBV4-2 with TRBJ1-2, with a weak D call TRBD1 (6 bases). The TCR originated in a woman in her twenties or thirties in good health. The CDR3 here is CASSQDSQGTYGYTF. CDR3 coding DNA: TGTGCCAGCAGCCAAGATAGTCAGGGGACGTATGGCTACACCTTC.